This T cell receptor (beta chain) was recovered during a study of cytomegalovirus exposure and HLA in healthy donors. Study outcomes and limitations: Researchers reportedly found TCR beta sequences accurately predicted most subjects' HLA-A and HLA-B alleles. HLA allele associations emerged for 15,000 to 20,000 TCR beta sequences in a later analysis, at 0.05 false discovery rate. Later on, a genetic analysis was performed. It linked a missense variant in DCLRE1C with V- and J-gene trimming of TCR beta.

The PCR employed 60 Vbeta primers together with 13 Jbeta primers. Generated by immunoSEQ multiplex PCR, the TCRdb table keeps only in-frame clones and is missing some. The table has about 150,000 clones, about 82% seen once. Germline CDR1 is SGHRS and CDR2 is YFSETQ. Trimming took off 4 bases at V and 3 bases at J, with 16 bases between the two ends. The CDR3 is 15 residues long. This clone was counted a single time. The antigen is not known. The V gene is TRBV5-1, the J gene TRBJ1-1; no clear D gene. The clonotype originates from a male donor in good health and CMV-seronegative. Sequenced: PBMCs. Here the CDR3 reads CASSIPRPRDTEAFF. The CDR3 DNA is TGCGCCAGCAGCATACCCCGGCCCCGGGACACTGAAGCTTTCTTT.